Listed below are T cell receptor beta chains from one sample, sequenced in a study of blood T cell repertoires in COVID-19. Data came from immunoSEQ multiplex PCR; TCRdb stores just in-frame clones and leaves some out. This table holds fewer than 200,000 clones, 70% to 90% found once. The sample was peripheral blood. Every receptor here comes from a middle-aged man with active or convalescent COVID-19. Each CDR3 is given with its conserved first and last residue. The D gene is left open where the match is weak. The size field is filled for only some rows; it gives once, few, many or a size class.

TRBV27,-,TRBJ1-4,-,TGTGCCAGCAGTTTAGGCAGGGGCGAAAAACTGTTTTTT,CASSLGRGEKLFF
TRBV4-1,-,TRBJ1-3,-,TGCGCCAGCAGTCCCCGGGGGGACTCTGGAAACACCATATATTTT,CASSPRGDSGNTIYF
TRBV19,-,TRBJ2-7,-,TGTGCCAGTAGTATAGATCCCTCCAGGGACTACGAGCAGTACTTC,CASSIDPSRDYEQYF
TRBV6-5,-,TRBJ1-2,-,TGTGCCAGCAGTTACGGGTCGGGGGTTGGCTACACCTTC,CASSYGSGVGYTF
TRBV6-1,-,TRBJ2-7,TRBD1,TGTGCCAGCAGTGAAGCGCTTCAGGGGGCAAAATACTTC,CASSEALQGAKYF
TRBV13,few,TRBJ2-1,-,TGTGCCAGCAGCTACTTGTACAATGAGCAGTTCTTC,CASSYLYNEQFF
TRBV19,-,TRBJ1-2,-,TGTGCCAGTAGTGTCACAGGGTATGGCTACACCTTC,CASSVTGYGYTF
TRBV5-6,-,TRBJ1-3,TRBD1,TGTGCCAGCAGCTCAGGGGGCGCCGGAAACACCATATATTTT,CASSSGGAGNTIYF
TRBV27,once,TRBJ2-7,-,TGTGCCAGCAGTTTGCGGATCCCCTACGAGCAGTACTTC,CASSLRIPYEQYF
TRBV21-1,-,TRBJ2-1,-,TGTGCCAGCAGCAAAAATAGGACTAGCCGGAATGAGCAGTTCTTC,CASSKNRTSRNEQFF
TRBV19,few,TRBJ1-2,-,TGTGCCAGTAGTCAGGGGAATTGGGACTACACCTTC,CASSQGNWDYTF
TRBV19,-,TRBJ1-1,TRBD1,TGTGCCGTTTCGACAGGGGGCAAAACTGAAGCTTTCTTT,CAVSTGGKTEAFF
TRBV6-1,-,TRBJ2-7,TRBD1,TGTGCCAGCAGTGAATCCTTCTGGCAGGGGGCTCACGAGCAGTACTTC,CASSESFWQGAHEQYF
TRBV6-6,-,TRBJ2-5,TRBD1,TGTGCCAGCAGCCGCGGGACAGGGAAGCGAGAGACCCAGTACTTC,CASSRGTGKRETQYF
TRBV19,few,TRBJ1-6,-,TGTGCCAGTAGCCCCCGGGGCCAGGGGCAAAATTCACCCCTCCACTTT,CASSPRGQGQNSPLHF
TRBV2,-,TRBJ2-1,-,TGTGCCAGCAGTCGGGAAGAGGGAGCAGACTACAATGAGCAGTTCTTC,CASSREEGADYNEQFF
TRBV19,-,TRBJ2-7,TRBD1,TGTGCCAGTAGTGCATCGGGACAGTCCTACGAGCAGTACTTC,CASSASGQSYEQYF
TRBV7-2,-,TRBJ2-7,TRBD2,TGTGCCAGCAGCTTAGCGGGGAAGCGGGGGGCCTCCTACGAGCAGTACTTC,CASSLAGKRGASYEQYF
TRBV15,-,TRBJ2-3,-,TGTGCCACCAGCAGAGCGGGGGATACGCAGTATTTT,CATSRAGDTQYF
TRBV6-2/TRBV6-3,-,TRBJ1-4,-,TGTGCCAGCAGTTGGCAGCGAGATGAAAAACTGTTTTTT,CASSWQRDEKLFF
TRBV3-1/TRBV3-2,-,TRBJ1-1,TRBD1,TGTGCCAGCACCCCGACAGGGGCTAGCACTGAAGCTTTCTTT,CASTPTGASTEAFF
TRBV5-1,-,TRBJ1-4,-,TGCGCCAGCAGCTTGGGGAGCGCAACTAATGAAAAACTGTTTTTT,CASSLGSATNEKLFF
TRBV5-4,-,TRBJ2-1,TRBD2,TGTGCCAGCAGCTTGACTAGCGGGAACAATGAGCAGTTCTTC,CASSLTSGNNEQFF
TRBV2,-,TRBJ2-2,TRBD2,TGTGCCAGCAAACTAGCGGTTACCGGGGAGCTGTTTTTT,CASKLAVTGELFF
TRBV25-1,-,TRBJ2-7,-,TGTGCCAGCAGTGCGGCATCCTCGGGGGAGCAGTACTTC,CASSAASSGEQYF
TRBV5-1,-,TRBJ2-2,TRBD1,TGCGCCAGCAGCGATGTGGACAGGGGGAACACCGGGGAGCTGTTTTTT,CASSDVDRGNTGELFF
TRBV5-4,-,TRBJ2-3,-,TGTGCCAGCAGCACGGCCGCATTCGGCACAGGCAGCACAGATACGCAGTATTTT,CASSTAAFGTGSTDTQYF
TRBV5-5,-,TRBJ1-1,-,TGTGCCAGCAGCTTGCAGGGAACGAACACTGAAGCTTTCTTT,CASSLQGTNTEAFF
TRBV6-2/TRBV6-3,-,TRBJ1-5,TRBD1,TGTGCCAGCAGTTACTCCCGGACAGGGAGCTCGAATCAGCCCCAGCATTTT,CASSYSRTGSSNQPQHF
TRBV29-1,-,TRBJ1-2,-,TGCAGCGTTTTACAGGGTTCGAGCTATGGCTACACCTTC,CSVLQGSSYGYTF
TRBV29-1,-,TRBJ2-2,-,TGCAGCGTTGACGGGAACTTGAACACCGGGGAGCTGTTTTTT,CSVDGNLNTGELFF
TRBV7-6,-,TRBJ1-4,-,TGTGCCAGCAGCTTAGCCCACGGTTCTAATGAAAAACTGTTTTTT,CASSLAHGSNEKLFF
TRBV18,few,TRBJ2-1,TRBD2,TGTGCCAGCTCACCCCGATCTAGCGGGAGTCTCCATGAGCAGTTCTTC,CASSPRSSGSLHEQFF
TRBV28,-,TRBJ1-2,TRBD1,TGTGCCAGCATATCGACAGGGGTCTTCTATGGCTACACCTTC,CASISTGVFYGYTF
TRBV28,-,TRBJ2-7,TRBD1,TGTGCCAGCAGTCCGCGGACAGGGAACTACGAGCAGTACTTC,CASSPRTGNYEQYF
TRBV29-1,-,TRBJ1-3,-,TGCAGCGTTCTCCGTTTGTCTGGAAACACCATATATTTT,CSVLRLSGNTIYF
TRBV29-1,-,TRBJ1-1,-,TGCAGCGTTGCCCCCGTAGGGGGTTTCAACACTGAAGCTTTCTTT,CSVAPVGGFNTEAFF
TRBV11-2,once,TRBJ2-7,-,TGTGCCAGCAGCCCCGCACGAGCCTTCTACGAGCAATACTTC,CASSPARAFYEQYF
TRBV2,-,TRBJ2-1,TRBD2,TGTGCCAGCCAAGCGGGGGGGCCAAATGAGCAGTTCTTC,CASQAGGPNEQFF
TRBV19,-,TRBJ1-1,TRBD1,TGTGCCAGTAGTACGCGGGACAGGGGGAGGATGAACACTGAAGCTTTCTTT,CASSTRDRGRMNTEAFF
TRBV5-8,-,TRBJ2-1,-,TGTGCCAGCAGCCTCGACTACCCGATGGGCAATGAGCAGTTCTTC,CASSLDYPMGNEQFF
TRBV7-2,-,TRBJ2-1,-,TGTGCCAGCAGCTTTAACGGGGAAAATGAGCAGTTCTTC,CASSFNGENEQFF
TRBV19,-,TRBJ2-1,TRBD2,TGTGCCAGTAGTAGGCTAGCGGGAGGATACAATGAGCAGTTCTTC,CASSRLAGGYNEQFF
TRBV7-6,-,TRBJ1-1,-,TGTGCCAGCAGCCGAAGGGCCGGGGACACTGAAGCTTTCTTT,CASSRRAGDTEAFF
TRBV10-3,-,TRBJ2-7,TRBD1,TGTGCCATCAGCGGGGTGGAGGGGACAGGCCTCCACGAGCAGTACTTC,CAISGVEGTGLHEQYF
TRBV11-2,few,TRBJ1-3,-,TGTGCCAGCAGCTACAACTCTGGAAACACCATATATTTT,CASSYNSGNTIYF
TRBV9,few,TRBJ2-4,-,TGTGCCAGCAGCACCCAGGGCATAAAGGAAAACATTCAGTACTTC,CASSTQGIKENIQYF
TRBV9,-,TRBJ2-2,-,TGTGCCAGCAGCCCCCTTGGGGGGAGTGACACCGGGGAGCTGTTTTTT,CASSPLGGSDTGELFF
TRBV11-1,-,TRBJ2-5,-,TGTGCCAGCAGCTTTACCAGGGGAGAGACCCAGTACTTC,CASSFTRGETQYF
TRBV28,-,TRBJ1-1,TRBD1,TGTGCCAGCAGTCCGCTGGGACAGGCGAACACTGAAGCTTTCTTT,CASSPLGQANTEAFF
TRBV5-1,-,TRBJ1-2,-,TGCGCCAGCAGCTTGGTAACAAATAATCCTAACTATGGCTACACCTTC,CASSLVTNNPNYGYTF
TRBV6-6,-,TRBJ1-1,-,TGTGCCAGCAGACCCGGACAGTCGAACACTGAAGCTTTCTTT,CASRPGQSNTEAFF
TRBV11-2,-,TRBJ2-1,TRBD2,TGTGCCAGCAGCCCCCGCCCCAGCGGGAACGTCAATGAGCAGTTCTTC,CASSPRPSGNVNEQFF
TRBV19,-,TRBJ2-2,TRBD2,TGTGCCACCCCGAGCCCAGGACTAGCGAGCACCGGGGAGCTGTTTTTT,CATPSPGLASTGELFF
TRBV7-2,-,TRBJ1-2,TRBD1,TGTGCCAGCAGCCCCAGGGGGCGCGACTATGGCTACACCTTC,CASSPRGRDYGYTF
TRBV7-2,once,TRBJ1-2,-,TGTGCCAGCAGCCCCGGACACAACTATGGCTACACCTTC,CASSPGHNYGYTF
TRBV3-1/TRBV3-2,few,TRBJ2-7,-,TGTGCCAGCAGCCAGACTACTAGCGAGCAGTACTTC,CASSQTTSEQYF
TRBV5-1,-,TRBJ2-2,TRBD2,TGCGCCAGCAGCCCTAGCGGGACCAACACCGGGGAGCTGTTTTTT,CASSPSGTNTGELFF
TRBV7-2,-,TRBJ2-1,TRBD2,TGTGCCAGCAGCGGAACTAGCGGGGTATACAATGAGCAGTTCTTC,CASSGTSGVYNEQFF